This TCR beta chain was recovered during a study of blood T cells in healthy people across ages. A second PCR of roughly 7 to 11 cycles used a sample-barcoded 5' primer and a J-beta primer mix. TCRdb analysed the 5' RACE reads with MiXCR anew, one entry per CDR3 protein. The profile shows hundreds of thousands of distinct CDR3 sequences, approximately 31% of them singletons. With 0 bases clipped from V and 5 bases from J, the junction kept 3 bases outside the gene matches. The CDR3 length is 13 residues. Germline V CDR1 and CDR2: GTSNPN, SVGIG (reference sequence). This clonotype was picked up many times.

The genes are TRBV30 and TRBJ2-5, with TRBD2 matching over 7 bases. Sequenced material: blood. The clonotype comes from an elderly woman in good health. CDR3 sequence: CAWSVRLAETQYF. As DNA, the CDR3 is TGTGCCTGGAGTGTACGACTAGCCGAGACCCAGTACTTC.